The sequence of this T cell receptor (beta chain) was determined in a study of blood T cell repertoires in COVID-19. Sequencing was performed with immunoSEQ multiplex PCR; in TCRdb, only in-frame clones are kept and a portion is missing. The sample consists of under 200,000 clones, less than 85% of them appearing once. The CDR3 runs 15 residues. V lost 2 bases to trimming and J lost 4 bases; unmatched junction nucleotides: 7. The germline CDR1 and CDR2 sequences are SGHTA and FQGNSA. This chain uses TRBV7-2 with TRBJ1-2, with 7 bases lining up with TRBD1. The TCR comes from a woman aged 60-70 years with acute COVID-19. Sequenced sample: PBMCs or T cells enriched from blood (not recorded which). CDR3 loop: CASSLSEQGLYGYTF. DNA of the CDR3: TGTGCCAGCAGCTTAAGTGAACAGGGGCTCTATGGCTACACCTTC.